The 29 T cell receptor beta chains in this list originate from one sample, sequenced in a study of OX40 agonist ivuxolimab in advanced cancers. This table comes from immunoSEQ multiplex PCR, and its TCRdb copy is limited to in-frame clones, with some not included. This sample has approximately 57,000 clones, with over 75% found just once. The sample here was CD4+ or CD8+ T cells sorted from blood, taken in a trial of the OX40 agonist ivuxolimab. These receptors came from an adult with an advanced solid tumor such as melanoma, head and neck, liver or kidney cancer.

The rearrangement joins TRBV5-8 to TRBJ2-7; TRBD1 agrees at 9 bases. V lost 0 bases to trimming and J lost 0 bases; unmatched junction nucleotides: 4. Germline CDR1 reads SGHTS; CDR2 reads YDEGEE. This CDR3 spans 16 amino acids. The CDR3: CASSLGGQGRSYEQYF. The DNA for the CDR3 is TGTGCCAGCAGCTTGGGGGGACAGGGTCGCTCCTACGAGCAGTACTTC. The variable domain in full, with the rest retrieved from reference TRBV5-8 and TRBJ2-7, is EAGVTQSPTHLIKTRGQQATLRCSPISGHTSVYWYQQALGLGLQFLLWYDEGEERNRGNFPPRFSGRQFPNYSSELNVNALELEDSALYLCASSLGGQGRSYEQYFGPGTRLTVT.

The chain links TRBV5-1 to TRBJ2-3; 11 bases map to TRBD2. Germline V lookup: CDR1 SGHRS, CDR2 YFSETQ. The CDR3 length is 18 residues. The V and J ends lost 4 bases and 5 bases, in that order; junction bases with no gene match: 15. The CDR3 spells CASSGPGLAGGTVDTQYF. The CDR3 DNA sequence: TGCGCCAGCAGCGGCCCCGGGCTAGCGGGGGGCACTGTAGATACGCAGTATTTT.

The chain combines TRBV5-1 with TRBJ2-1; TRBD1 aligns across 7 bases. CDR3 size: 17 residues. Germline CDR1 is SGHRS and CDR2 is YFSETQ. V lost 4 bases and J lost 1; bases outside the gene matches: 11. CDR3 bases: TGCGCCAGCAGCCAATTCCAAACAGGGGTATCCTACAATGAGCAGTTCTTC. Translation gives CASSQFQTGVSYNEQFF.

This rearrangement joins TRBV5-1 to TRBJ2-1, with 7 bases identical to TRBD1. The CDR3 spans 14 residues. The germline V gene encodes CDR1 SGHRS and CDR2 YFSETQ. V gave up 4 bases and J gave up 6 bases; unmatched junction bases: 7. This chain's CDR3 is CASSPGQPRNEQFF. In nucleotides, the CDR3 is TGCGCCAGCAGCCCGGGACAGCCCCGCAATGAGCAGTTCTTC.

This CDR3 reads CASSIVAGGQDTQYF. The CDR3 nucleotides are TGCGCCAGCAGCATAGTAGCGGGGGGGCAAGATACGCAGTATTTT. The rearrangement joins TRBV5-1 to TRBJ2-3; 11 positions match TRBD2. The CDR3 covers 15 residues. V lost 4 bases, J lost 5 bases, and 6 bases stayed unmatched. Germline V gene lookup returns CDR1 SGHRS and CDR2 YFSETQ.

This clone has a handful of counts. This chain uses TRBV18 with TRBJ2-1, with 8 bases aligning to TRBD2. This CDR3 comprises 16 residues. Trimming removed 2 bases from V and 3 bases from J; junction bases left unmatched: 6. The germline V gene has CDR1 KGHSH and CDR2 LQKENI. The CDR3 loop reads CASSPGAGGNYNEQFF. In DNA, the CDR3 is TGTGCCAGCTCACCAGGGGCGGGGGGCAACTACAATGAGCAGTTCTTC.

This rearrangement joins TRBV28 to TRBJ2-1; TRBD2 agrees at 11 bases. V lost 2 bases and J lost 4; bases outside the gene matches: 7. The CDR3 consists of 17 residues. Germline assignment: CDR1 MDHEN and CDR2 SYDVKM. CDR3 bases: TGTGCCAGCAGTTTACGTTTAGCGGGGGGGGATTACAATGAGCAGTTCTTC. Translating it yields CASSLRLAGGDYNEQFF.

This chain links TRBV6-5 with TRBJ1-1; D call uncertain. CDR1 is MNHEY and CDR2 is SVGAGI in the germline V gene. V shed 2 bases and J shed 3 bases, with 7 bases lying between them. The length of the CDR3 is 13 residues. DNA for the CDR3: TGTGCCAGCAGTTACAGCCGGGACACTGAAGCTTTCTTT. Translating it yields CASSYSRDTEAFF.

V usage is TRBV28 and J usage is TRBJ2-1; D is uncertain. Germline V gene data show CDR1 as MDHEN and CDR2 as SYDVKM. Trimming shortened V by 5 bases and J by 12 bases, and 14 bases separated the two germline ends. The CDR3 length is 12 residues. The CDR3 DNA follows: TGTGCCAGCAGTGTATCTTTTGGATCGCAGTTCTTC. It is translated as CASSVSFGSQFF.

This clone was picked up one time. The chain has TRBV10-1 and TRBJ2-5; 10 positions agree with TRBD1. Near its end, the DNA agrees better with TRBJ2-7, so the J call may be wrong. In germline, CDR1 is WNHNN, CDR2 SYGVQD (reference sequence). The CDR3 is 15 amino acids. The CDR3 sequence: CASSDPGQGSHEQYF. Written as DNA, the CDR3 is TGCGCCAGCAGTGACCCGGGACAGGGGTCCCACGAGCAGTACTTC.

J is TRBJ1-6 and V is TRBV9; TRBD1 agrees at 7 bases. The CDR3 is 14 residues long. Per the germline V gene, CDR1 is SGDLS and CDR2 is YYNGEE. J lost 9 bases, V lost 3 bases, and 6 bases had no gene match. The CDR3 DNA is TGTGCCAGCAGCGGACAGGGCTTAGGTTCACCCCTCCACTTT. The encoded protein is CASSGQGLGSPLHF.

The chain uses TRBV5-4 and TRBJ2-7; no firm D call. This CDR3 spans 13 amino acids. Germline CDR1 SGHNT, CDR2 YYREEE (reference sequence). V lost 7 bases, J lost 6 bases, and 17 bases lay in between. CDR3 in amino acids: CASRVEPLAEQYF. The CDR3, as DNA: TGTGCCAGCCGCGTAGAGCCTTTGGCCGAGCAGTACTTC.

The chain joins TRBV7-6 to TRBJ1-3; D call uncertain. V was pared by 5 bases and J by 0 bases, with 20 bases between. The CDR3 runs to 18 residues. CDR1 and CDR2 from the germline V gene are SGHVS and FNYEAQ. CDR3 sequence (DNA): TGTGCCAGCAGCCCCCAAATACCCCGGCGGACCTCTGGAAACACCATATATTTT. This translates into CASSPQIPRRTSGNTIYF.

This clone was recorded only once. The chain employs TRBV11-3 and TRBJ2-2; TRBD1 agrees at 8 bases. The germline V gene has CDR1 SGHNT and CDR2 YENEEA. The CDR3 has 16 residues. After removal of 5 bases from V and 3 bases from J, the junction contained 8 bases not matched to a gene. The CDR3 coding sequence is TGTGCCAGCAGCCCTCGCCAGGGACAGGACACCGGGGAGCTGTTTTTT. Protein sequence: CASSPRQGQDTGELFF.

The gene calls are TRBV18 and TRBJ2-1; 8 bases align to TRBD2. This CDR3 contains 16 residues. V lost 6 bases to trimming and J lost 0 bases; unmatched junction nucleotides: 7. Germline loops: CDR1 KGHSH, CDR2 LQKENI. CDR3 coding DNA: TGTGCCAGCTCCCCTACGGGGGGGCCCTCCTACAATGAGCAGTTCTTC. Encoded protein: CASSPTGGPSYNEQFF.

The CDR3 spells CASSRPGGVKTQYF. CDR3 DNA: TGTGCCAGTAGTAGGCCAGGGGGAGTAAAGACCCAGTACTTC. This chain uses TRBV19 with TRBJ2-5, with TRBD1 identical over 7 bases. This CDR3 has 14 residues. The germline CDR1 and CDR2 sequences are LNHDA and SQIVND (reference sequence). Germline trimming cut 4 bases from V and 6 bases from J; bases unmatched to any gene: 8.

The chain recombines TRBV5-4 with TRBJ2-7; 8 bases are a match to TRBD2. The CDR3 totals 14 residues. Per the germline V gene, CDR1 is SGHNT and CDR2 is YYREEE (reference sequence). The trim removed 6 bases at V and 5 bases at J, leaving 10 bases unmatched. The CDR3 bases are TGTGCCAGCACCATCGGGGGGGGGTTCGACGAGCAGTACTTC. Amino acid sequence: CASTIGGGFDEQYF. Using reference TRBV5-4 and TRBJ2-7 for the parts outside the CDR3, the full variable domain is ETGVTQSPTHLIKTRGQQVTLRCSSQSGHNTVSWYQQALGQGPQFIFQYYREEENGRGNFPPRFSGLQFPNYSSELNVNALELDDSALYLCASTIGGGFDEQYFGPGTRLTVT.

This chain uses TRBV4-1 with TRBJ1-1; D is possibly TRBD1 (5 bases). Trimming left V 0 bases short and J 5 bases short, with 16 bases between. The V gene's germline CDR1 is MGHRA and CDR2 YSYEKL. The CDR3 spans 16 residues. In DNA, the CDR3 is TGCGCCAGCAGCCAAGATGGTTGGCAGGGAGGTACTGAAGCTTTCTTT. As protein: CASSQDGWQGGTEAFF.

V is TRBV6-5 and J is TRBJ2-7, with D perhaps matching TRBD1 or TRBD2 (5 bases each). Germline loops: CDR1 MNHEY, CDR2 SVGAGI. This CDR3 has 14 residues. The V gene lost 7 bases and the J gene lost 3 bases, with 16 bases spanning the gap. The CDR3, as DNA: TGTGCCAGCAAGCCCCCGGGACCGAACTACGAGCAGTACTTC. It translates to CASKPPGPNYEQYF.

The chain uses TRBV5-1 and TRBJ1-3, with a tentative D call TRBD1 (5 bases). V was shortened by 3 bases and J by 4 bases, with 23 bases between the two germline ends. This CDR3 contains 18 residues. Germline CDR1 reads SGHRS; CDR2 reads YFSETQ. This CDR3 reads CASSWGDSRDLSGNTIYF. The CDR3 bases are TGCGCCAGCAGCTGGGGGGACTCCCGGGACCTGTCGGGAAACACCATATATTTT.

DNA of the CDR3: TGTGCCAGCAGCCAAGAGGGCCAGGGGACAAACACCATATATTTT. Its translation: CASSQEGQGTNTIYF. This chain joins TRBV11-3 and TRBJ1-3, with D possibly matching TRBD1 (6 bases). CDR1 is SGHNT and CDR2 is YENEEA in the germline V gene. Trimming shortened V by 5 bases and J by 6 bases, and 17 bases separated the two germline ends. This CDR3 is built from 15 residues. The full variable domain, in which reference TRBV11-3 and TRBJ1-3 provide the parts outside the CDR3, is EAGVVQSPRYKIIEKKQPVAFWCNPISGHNTLYWYLQNLGQGPELLIRYENEEAVDDSQLPKDRFSAERLKGVDSTLKIQPAELGDSAVYLCASSQEGQGTNTIYFGEGSWLTVV.

The chain is built from TRBV5-1 and TRBJ2-5, with 10 bases that match TRBD2. This CDR3 contains 16 residues. The V gene's germline CDR1 is SGHRS and CDR2 YFSETQ. Germline trimming cut 0 bases from V and 1 base from J; bases unmatched to any gene: 3. Here the CDR3 reads CASSLVAGGAQETQYF. The CDR3 DNA sequence: TGCGCCAGCAGCTTGGTAGCGGGGGGCGCCCAAGAGACCCAGTACTTC. The variable domain in full, completed from reference TRBV5-1 and TRBJ2-5, reads KAGVTQTPRYLIKTRGQQVTLSCSPISGHRSVSWYQQTPGQGLQFLFEYFSETQRNKGNFPGRFSGRQFSNSRSEMNVSTLELGDSALYLCASSLVAGGAQETQYFGPGTRLLVL.

This clone was recorded only once. CDR3: CASSSYRTGTNEKLFF. The CDR3 DNA reads TGTGCCAGCTCATCTTACCGGACGGGAACTAATGAAAAACTGTTTTTT. V and J are TRBV18 and TRBJ1-4, with unresolved D. V lost 5 bases and J lost 1, with 14 bases in between. Germline V gene lookup returns CDR1 KGHSH and CDR2 LQKENI. This CDR3 spans 16 amino acids.

This chain connects TRBV9 to TRBJ1-1; perhaps TRBD1 as D (6 bases). Germline CDR1 and CDR2: SGDLS and YYNGEE. The CDR3 totals 15 residues. The V gene lost 4 bases and the J gene lost 1 base, with 14 bases spanning the gap. CDR3 residues: CASSLSGTTNTEAFF. The CDR3 DNA is TGTGCCAGCAGCCTGTCCGGGACAACGAACACTGAAGCTTTCTTT.

This clone was picked up a small number of times. The V gene is TRBV18, the J gene TRBJ1-2; TRBD1 matches at 7 bases. The CDR3 is made up of 15 amino acids. Germline V gene data show CDR1 as KGHSH and CDR2 as LQKENI. V lost 4 bases to trimming and J lost 4 bases; unmatched junction nucleotides: 9. Here the CDR3 DNA reads TGTGCCAGCTCACGCACGGACAGGCCAACCTATGGCTACACCTTC. This translates into CASSRTDRPTYGYTF.

The chain recombines TRBV7-9 with TRBJ1-3; 9 nucleotides agree with TRBD1. The ends lost 3 bases at V and 7 bases at J; junction bases unmatched: 7. Germline V lookup: CDR1 SEHNR, CDR2 FQNEAQ (reference sequence). This CDR3 region has 15 residues. As DNA, the CDR3 is TGTGCCAGCAGCTTGGTAGACAGGGGGTGGAACACCATATATTTT. Translated, it gives CASSLVDRGWNTIYF. The full variable domain, completed using reference TRBV7-9 and TRBJ1-3, is DTGVSQNPRHKITKRGQNVTFRCDPISEHNRLYWYRQTLGQGPEFLTYFQNEAQLEKSRLLSDRFSAERPKGSFSTLEIQRTEQGDSAMYLCASSLVDRGWNTIYFGEGSWLTVV.

On this clone itself: One end of the junction fails to match germline, which may point to a read error. The chain recombines TRBV6-5 with TRBJ2-5; unclear D gene. The germline gives CDR1 MNHEY, CDR2 SVGAGI. The CDR3 covers 8 residues. This chain's CDR3 is CASSYPNF. In nucleotides, the CDR3 is TGTGCCAGCAGTTACCCAAACTTC.

This clone was recorded once. This chain links TRBV28 with TRBJ2-3, with a tentative D call TRBD2 (7 bases). V dropped 7 bases and J dropped 0 bases, with 11 bases sitting between them. Germline CDR1 is MDHEN and CDR2 is SYDVKM. The CDR3 runs to 14 residues. The CDR3 DNA follows: TGTGCCAGCATCGGGGGGCCCAGCACAGATACGCAGTATTTT. Protein product: CASIGGPSTDTQYF.

A single count supports this clone. The V gene is TRBV5-4, the J gene TRBJ2-2; 10 bases agree with TRBD2. The germline V gene encodes CDR1 SGHNT and CDR2 YYREEE (reference sequence). The CDR3 is made up of 16 amino acids. The V gene end was trimmed by 3 bases and the J gene end by 7 bases; junction bases not matched to a gene: 9. The CDR3 DNA reads TGTGCCAGCAGCTCTTCGAGCGGGGGGGCCTACGGGGAGCTGTTTTTT. Amino acid sequence: CASSSSSGGAYGELFF.